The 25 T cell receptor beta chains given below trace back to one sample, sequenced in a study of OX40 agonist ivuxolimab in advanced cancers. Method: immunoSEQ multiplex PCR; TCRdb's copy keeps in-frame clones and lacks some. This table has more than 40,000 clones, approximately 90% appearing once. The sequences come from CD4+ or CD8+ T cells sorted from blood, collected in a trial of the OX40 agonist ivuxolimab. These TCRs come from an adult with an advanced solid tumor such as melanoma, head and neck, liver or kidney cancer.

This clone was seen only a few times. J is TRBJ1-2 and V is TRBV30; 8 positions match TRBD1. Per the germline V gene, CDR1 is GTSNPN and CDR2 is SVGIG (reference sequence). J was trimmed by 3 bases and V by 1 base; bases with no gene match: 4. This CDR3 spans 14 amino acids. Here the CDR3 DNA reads TGTGCCTGGAGTGGGACAGGGACTGACTATGGCTACACCTTC. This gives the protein CAWSGTGTDYGYTF.

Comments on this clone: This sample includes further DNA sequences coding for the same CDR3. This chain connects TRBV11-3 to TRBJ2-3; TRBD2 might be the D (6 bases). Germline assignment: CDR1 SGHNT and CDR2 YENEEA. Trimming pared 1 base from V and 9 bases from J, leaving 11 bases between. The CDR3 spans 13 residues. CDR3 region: CASSLGGRGTQYF. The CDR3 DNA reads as TGTGCCAGCAGCTTAGGGGGTCGGGGGACGCAGTATTTT.

CDR3 nucleotides: TGTGCCAGCAGCGGACAGGGTAAAACTGGAAACACCATATATTTT. Amino acid sequence: CASSGQGKTGNTIYF. V gene TRBV9 combines with J gene TRBJ1-3, with 7 nucleotides matching TRBD1. The CDR3 is made up of 15 amino acids. The trim removed 3 bases at V and 2 bases at J, leaving 5 bases unmatched. Germline V lookup: CDR1 SGDLS, CDR2 YYNGEE.

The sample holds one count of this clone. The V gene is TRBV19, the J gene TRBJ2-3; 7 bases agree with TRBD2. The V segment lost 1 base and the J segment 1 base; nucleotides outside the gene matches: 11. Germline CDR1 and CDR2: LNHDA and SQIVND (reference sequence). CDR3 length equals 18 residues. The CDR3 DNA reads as TGTGCCAGTAGTATAGCGCGGTGGGGGGGATCAGGCACAGATACGCAGTATTTT. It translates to CASSIARWGGSGTDTQYF.

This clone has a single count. In DNA, the CDR3 is TGTGCCAGCAGGAAGGGGACAGTTAGCACAGATACGCAGTATTTT. It translates to CASRKGTVSTDTQYF. This chain connects TRBV2 to TRBJ2-3; 7 bases line up with TRBD1. Germline loops: CDR1 SNHLY, CDR2 FYNNEI. V trimming: 6 bases; J trimming: 0 bases; junction bases outside the gene matches: 6. The CDR3 consists of 15 residues.

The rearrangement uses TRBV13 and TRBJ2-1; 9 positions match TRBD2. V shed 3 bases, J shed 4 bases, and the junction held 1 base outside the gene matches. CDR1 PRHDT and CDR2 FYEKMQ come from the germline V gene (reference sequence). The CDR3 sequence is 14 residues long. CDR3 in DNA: TGTGCCAGCAGCTTGACTAGCGGATACAATGAGCAGTTCTTC. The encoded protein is CASSLTSGYNEQFF.

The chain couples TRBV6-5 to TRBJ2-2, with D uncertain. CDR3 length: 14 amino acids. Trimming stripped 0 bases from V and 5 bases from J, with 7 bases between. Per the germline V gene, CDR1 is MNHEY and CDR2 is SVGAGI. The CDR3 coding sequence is TGTGCCAGCAGTTACTCGGGTGCGACCGGGGAGCTGTTTTTT. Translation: CASSYSGATGELFF.

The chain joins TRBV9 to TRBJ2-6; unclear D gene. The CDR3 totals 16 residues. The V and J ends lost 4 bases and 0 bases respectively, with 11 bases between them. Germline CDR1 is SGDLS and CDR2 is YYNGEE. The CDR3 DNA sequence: TGTGCCAGCAGCATTGGACCGATCTCTGGGGCCAACGTCCTGACTTTC. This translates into CASSIGPISGANVLTF.

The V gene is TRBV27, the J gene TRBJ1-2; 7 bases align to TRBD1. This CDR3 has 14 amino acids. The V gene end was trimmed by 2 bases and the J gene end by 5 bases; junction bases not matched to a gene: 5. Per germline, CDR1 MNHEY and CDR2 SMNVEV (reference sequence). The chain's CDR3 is CASSLRTGGYGYTF. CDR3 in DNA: TGTGCCAGCAGTTTACGGACAGGCGGGTATGGCTACACCTTC.

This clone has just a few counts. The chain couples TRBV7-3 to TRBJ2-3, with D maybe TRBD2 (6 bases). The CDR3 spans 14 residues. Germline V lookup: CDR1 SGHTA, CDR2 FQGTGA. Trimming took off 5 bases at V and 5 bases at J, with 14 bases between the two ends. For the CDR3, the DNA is TGTGCCAGCAGCCCGTTAGCGGTGGGAGATACGCAGTATTTT. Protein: CASSPLAVGDTQYF.

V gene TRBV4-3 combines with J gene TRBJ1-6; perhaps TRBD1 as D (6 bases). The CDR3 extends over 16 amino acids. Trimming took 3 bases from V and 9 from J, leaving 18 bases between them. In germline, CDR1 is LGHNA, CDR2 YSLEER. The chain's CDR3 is CASSQNAGDGSSPLHF. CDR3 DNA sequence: TGCGCCAGCAGCCAGAACGCAGGGGATGGGAGTTCACCCCTCCACTTT.

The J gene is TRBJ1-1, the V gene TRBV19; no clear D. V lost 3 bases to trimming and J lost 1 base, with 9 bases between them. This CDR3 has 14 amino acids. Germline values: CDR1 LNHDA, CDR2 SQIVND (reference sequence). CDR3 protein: CASSIYGSNTEAFF. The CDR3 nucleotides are TGTGCCAGTAGTATTTACGGGTCGAACACTGAAGCTTTCTTT.

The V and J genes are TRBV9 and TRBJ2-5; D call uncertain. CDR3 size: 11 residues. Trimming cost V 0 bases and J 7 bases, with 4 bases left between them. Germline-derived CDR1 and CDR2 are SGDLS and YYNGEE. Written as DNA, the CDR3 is TGTGCCAGCAGCGTAGACGGGACCCAGTACTTC. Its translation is CASSVDGTQYF. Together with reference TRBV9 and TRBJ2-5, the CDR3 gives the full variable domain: DSGVTQTPKHLITATGQRVTLRCSPRSGDLSVYWYQQSLDQGLQFLIQYYNGEERAKGNILERFSAQQFPDLHSELNLSSLELGDSALYFCASSVDGTQYFGPGTRLLVL.

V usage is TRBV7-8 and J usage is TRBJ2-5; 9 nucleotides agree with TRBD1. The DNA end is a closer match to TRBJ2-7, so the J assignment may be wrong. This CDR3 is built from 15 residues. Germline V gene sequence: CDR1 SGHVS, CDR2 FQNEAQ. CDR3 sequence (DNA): TGTGCCAGCAGCTTAGTGTACAGGGGGCTCTACGAGCAGTACTTC. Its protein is CASSLVYRGLYEQYF.

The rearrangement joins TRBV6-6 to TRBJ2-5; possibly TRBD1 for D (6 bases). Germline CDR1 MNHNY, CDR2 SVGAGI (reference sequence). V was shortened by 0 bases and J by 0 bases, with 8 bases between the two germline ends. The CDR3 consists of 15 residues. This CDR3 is CASSYSQGYQETQYF. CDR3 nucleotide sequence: TGTGCCAGCAGTTACTCCCAGGGGTACCAAGAGACCCAGTACTTC.

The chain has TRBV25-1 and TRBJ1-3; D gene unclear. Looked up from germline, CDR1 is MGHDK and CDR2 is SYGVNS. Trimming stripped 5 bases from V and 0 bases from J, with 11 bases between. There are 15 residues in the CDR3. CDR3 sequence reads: CASSPQAYSGNTIYF. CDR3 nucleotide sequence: TGTGCCAGCAGTCCCCAGGCCTACTCTGGAAACACCATATATTTT.

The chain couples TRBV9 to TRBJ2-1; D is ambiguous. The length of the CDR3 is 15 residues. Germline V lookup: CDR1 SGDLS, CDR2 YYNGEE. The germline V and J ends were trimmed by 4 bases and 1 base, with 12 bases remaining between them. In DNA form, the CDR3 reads TGTGCCAGCAGCTCCTTAGCTGCGTCCTACAATGAGCAGTTCTTC. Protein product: CASSSLAASYNEQFF.

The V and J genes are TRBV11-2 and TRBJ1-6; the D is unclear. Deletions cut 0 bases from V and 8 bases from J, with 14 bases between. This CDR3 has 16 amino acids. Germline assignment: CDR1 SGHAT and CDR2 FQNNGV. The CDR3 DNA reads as TGTGCCAGCAGCTTAGAAAGGCTTCTCAGCGATTCACCCCTCCACTTT. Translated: CASSLERLLSDSPLHF.

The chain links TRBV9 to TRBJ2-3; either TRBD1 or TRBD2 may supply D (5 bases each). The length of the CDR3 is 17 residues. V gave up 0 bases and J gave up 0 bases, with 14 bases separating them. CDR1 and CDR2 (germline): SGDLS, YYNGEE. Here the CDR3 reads CASSVARDPPSTDTQYF. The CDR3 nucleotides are TGTGCCAGCAGCGTAGCACGGGACCCTCCGAGCACAGATACGCAGTATTTT.

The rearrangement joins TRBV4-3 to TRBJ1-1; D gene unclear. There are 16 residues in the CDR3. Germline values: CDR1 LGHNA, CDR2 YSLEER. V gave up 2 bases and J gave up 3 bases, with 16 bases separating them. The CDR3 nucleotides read TGCGCCAGCAGCCAAAGGGATGGAGGGTGGGACACTGAAGCTTTCTTT. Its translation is CASSQRDGGWDTEAFF.

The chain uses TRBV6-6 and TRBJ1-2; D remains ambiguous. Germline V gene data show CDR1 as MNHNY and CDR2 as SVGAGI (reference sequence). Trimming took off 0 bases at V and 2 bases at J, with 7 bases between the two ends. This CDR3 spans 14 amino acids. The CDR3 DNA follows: TGTGCCAGCAGTTACTCGTCAGTGAACTATGGCTACACCTTC. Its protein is CASSYSSVNYGYTF.

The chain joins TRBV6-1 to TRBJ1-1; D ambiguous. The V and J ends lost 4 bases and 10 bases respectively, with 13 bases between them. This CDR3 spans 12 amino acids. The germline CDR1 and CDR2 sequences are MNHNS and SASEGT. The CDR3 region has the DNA TGTGCCAGCAGTGGCCCACAGTCTCCAGCTTTCTTT. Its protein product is CASSGPQSPAFF.

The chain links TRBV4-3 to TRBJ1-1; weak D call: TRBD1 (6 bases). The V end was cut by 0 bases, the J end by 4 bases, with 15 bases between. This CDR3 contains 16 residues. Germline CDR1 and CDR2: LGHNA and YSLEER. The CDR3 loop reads CASSQERSGQPTEAFF. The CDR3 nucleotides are TGCGCCAGCAGCCAAGAAAGAAGTGGACAGCCCACTGAAGCTTTCTTT.

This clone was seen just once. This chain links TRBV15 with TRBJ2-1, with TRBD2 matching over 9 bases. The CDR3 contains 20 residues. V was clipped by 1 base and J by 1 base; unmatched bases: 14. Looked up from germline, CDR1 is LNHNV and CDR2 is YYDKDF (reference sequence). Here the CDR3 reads CATSRAHPGVAGESYNEQFF. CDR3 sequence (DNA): TGTGCCACCAGCAGAGCTCACCCCGGGGTAGCGGGAGAGTCCTACAATGAGCAGTTCTTC.

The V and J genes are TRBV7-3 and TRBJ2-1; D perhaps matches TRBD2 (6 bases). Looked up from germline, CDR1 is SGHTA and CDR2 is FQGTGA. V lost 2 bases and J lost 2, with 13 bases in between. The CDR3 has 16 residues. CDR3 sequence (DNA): TGTGCCAGCAGCTTATCTGGCGGGGAGGCCTACAATGAGCAGTTCTTC. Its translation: CASSLSGGEAYNEQFF.